The 27 T cell receptor beta chains below were found in one sample sequenced in a study of cytomegalovirus exposure and HLA in healthy donors. The PCR had 60 Vbeta and 13 Jbeta primers. Clones were sequenced by immunoSEQ multiplex PCR, and TCRdb holds only the in-frame ones, with some missing. The profile covers over 85,000 clones, with less than 85% appearing a single time and roughly 13% taken by the ten largest. Sequencing was performed on PBMCs. These receptor sequences come from a man aged 30 to 45 in good health and CMV-seropositive.

This chain connects TRBV21-1 to TRBJ1-2. TRBV21-1 is reported as a pseudogene. This CDR3 is built from 14 residues. CDR3 sequence reads: CASSESLGGGGYTF. Here the CDR3 DNA reads TGTGCCAGCAGCGAAAGCCTCGGGGGGGGTGGCTACACCTTC.

This clone was observed a handful of times. The J gene is TRBJ2-5, the V gene TRBV5-5; the match to TRBD2 covers 9 bases. The germline gives CDR1 SGHKS, CDR2 YYEKEE (reference sequence). CDR3 size: 16 residues. The junction had 5 bases not matched to a gene; V was cut back by 2 bases and J by 0 bases. The CDR3 region is CASSFGLAGYQETQYF. The DNA of the CDR3 is TGTGCCAGCAGCTTTGGGCTAGCGGGGTACCAAGAGACCCAGTACTTC.

The V call is TRBV5-4, the J call TRBJ2-5, with 11 bases aligning to TRBD2. The V and J ends lost 4 bases and 1 base, in that order; junction bases with no gene match: 3. The CDR3 consists of 15 residues. Germline V gene lookup returns CDR1 SGHNT and CDR2 YYREEE (reference sequence). The CDR3 is CASSVSGGAQETQYF. DNA of the CDR3: TGTGCCAGCAGCGTTAGCGGGGGGGCCCAAGAGACCCAGTACTTC. Combining the CDR3 with reference TRBV5-4 and TRBJ2-5 gives the whole variable domain ETGVTQSPTHLIKTRGQQVTLRCSSQSGHNTVSWYQQALGQGPQFIFQYYREEENGRGNFPPRFSGLQFPNYSSELNVNALELDDSALYLCASSVSGGAQETQYFGPGTRLLVL.

The J gene is TRBJ2-1, the V gene TRBV6-5; TRBD2 matches 11 bases. This CDR3 contains 15 residues. CDR1 and CDR2 from the germline V gene are MNHEY and SVGAGI. V lost 5 bases to trimming and J lost 10 bases; unmatched junction nucleotides: 10. The CDR3 nucleotides read TGTGCCAGCAGTACGACTAGCGGGGAAATCGGGGAGCAGTTCTTC. It is translated as CASSTTSGEIGEQFF.

This clone came up a few times. The genes are TRBV29-1 and TRBJ1-2; 7 bases line up with TRBD1. Trimming at V came to 6 bases and at J to 6 bases, leaving 7 bases not matched to a gene. The germline V gene encodes CDR1 SQVTM and CDR2 ANQGSEA. The CDR3 contains 12 residues. CDR3 protein: CSVRDRVDGYTF. The DNA for the CDR3 is TGCAGCGTCCGTGACAGGGTAGATGGCTACACCTTC.

The chain is built from TRBV7-2 and TRBJ1-3; unclear D gene. Germline V gene lookup returns CDR1 SGHTA and CDR2 FQGNSA. V lost 5 bases and J lost 0, with 11 bases in between. This CDR3 is 15 amino acids long. The CDR3 here is CASSPNDFSGNTIYF. The CDR3 DNA reads TGTGCCAGCAGCCCGAACGACTTCTCTGGAAACACCATATATTTT.

The chain uses TRBV30 and TRBJ1-1, with D perhaps matching TRBD1 (5 bases). V dropped 0 bases and J dropped 5 bases, with 10 bases sitting between them. This CDR3 contains 13 residues. The germline V gene has CDR1 GTSNPN and CDR2 SVGIG (reference sequence). CDR3 loop: CAWSVGGKTEAFF. CDR3 coding DNA: TGTGCCTGGAGTGTGGGGGGAAAGACTGAAGCTTTCTTT.

The V and J genes are TRBV7-2 and TRBJ2-3, with 9 bases identical to TRBD1. Germline values: CDR1 SGHTA, CDR2 FQGNSA. This CDR3 contains 15 residues. The V segment lost 6 bases and the J segment 2 bases; nucleotides outside the gene matches: 6. CDR3 DNA sequence: TGTGCCAGCAGGACAGGGGGATCCGACACAGATACGCAGTATTTT. As protein: CASRTGGSDTDTQYF.

The rearrangement uses TRBV6-5 and TRBJ2-7; 7 nucleotides align to TRBD1. The CDR3 length is 14 residues. Germline-derived CDR1 and CDR2 are MNHEY and SVGAGI. The trim removed 6 bases at V and 0 bases at J, leaving 5 bases unmatched. Here the CDR3 reads CASSPGQSSYEQYF. The CDR3 DNA sequence: TGTGCCAGCAGCCCGGGACAGAGCTCCTACGAGCAGTACTTC.

The chain carries TRBV29-1 and TRBJ2-3; TRBD2 agrees at 8 bases. The junction had 7 bases not matched to a gene; V was cut back by 0 bases and J by 8 bases. CDR1 SQVTM and CDR2 ANQGSEA come from the germline V gene. The CDR3 loop spans 14 amino acids. CDR3 amino acids: CSVEDPGGLRTQYF. The CDR3 region has the DNA TGCAGCGTTGAAGATCCGGGGGGGCTGCGTACGCAGTATTTT.

The J gene is TRBJ1-1, the V gene TRBV5-1; TRBD1 is a possible D gene (5 bases). Germline CDR1 SGHRS, CDR2 YFSETQ. Trimming took off 3 bases at V and 5 bases at J, with 11 bases between the two ends. This CDR3 spans 13 amino acids. CDR3 sequence (DNA): TGCGCCAGCAGCTCGGGGGAGGGAACTGAAGCTTTCTTT. Translation gives CASSSGEGTEAFF.

The V gene is TRBV28, the J gene TRBJ1-2; 10 bases align to TRBD1. After removal of 5 bases from V and 4 bases from J, the junction contained 13 bases not matched to a gene. CDR1 and CDR2 from the germline V gene are MDHEN and SYDVKM. There are 17 residues in the CDR3. CDR3 in amino acids: CASSALGTGVVVYGYTF. CDR3 bases: TGTGCCAGCAGTGCTCTTGGGACAGGGGTCGTGGTCTATGGCTACACCTTC.

The rearrangement links TRBV10-2 to TRBJ2-1; 8 bases line up with TRBD2. CDR1 and CDR2 from the germline V gene are WSHSY and SAAADI. The J segment lost 6 bases and the V segment lost 6 bases, leaving 7 bases of the junction unmatched. The CDR3 covers 14 residues. The CDR3 coding sequence is TGCGCCAGCAGCCGGGGACTAGGTGGCAATGAGCAGTTCTTC. It encodes CASSRGLGGNEQFF.

This chain uses TRBV4-3 with TRBJ1-1; 7 bases map to TRBD1. The CDR3 covers 13 residues. The ends lost 0 bases at V and 11 bases at J; junction bases unmatched: 6. The germline CDR1 and CDR2 sequences are LGHNA and YSLEER. The DNA of the CDR3 is TGCGCCAGCAGCCAAGACCGACAGGGTTGGGCTTTCTTT. Its translation: CASSQDRQGWAFF.

The gene calls are TRBV6-5 and TRBJ1-2; D is possibly TRBD1 (5 bases). CDR1 is MNHEY and CDR2 is SVGAGI in the germline V gene. Trimming left V 2 bases short and J 4 bases short, with 14 bases between. The CDR3 is made up of 15 amino acids. The CDR3 DNA is TGTGCCAGCAGTTACGGCCGGACATCCAGCTATGGCTACACCTTC. This gives the protein CASSYGRTSSYGYTF.

The J gene is TRBJ1-4, the V gene TRBV11-1; D remains ambiguous. The CDR3 is 13 residues long. Per the germline V gene, CDR1 is SGHAT and CDR2 is FQDESV (reference sequence). The germline V and J ends were trimmed by 5 bases and 10 bases, with 14 bases remaining between them. The CDR3 DNA follows: TGTGCCAGCAGCGCAAGGGAGGACGGAAAACTGTTTTTT. Protein product: CASSAREDGKLFF.

V usage is TRBV9 and J usage is TRBJ2-3; D remains ambiguous. Per germline, CDR1 SGDLS and CDR2 YYNGEE. This CDR3 region has 14 residues. V dropped 0 bases and J dropped 5 bases, with 10 bases sitting between them. In DNA form, the CDR3 reads TGTGCCAGCAGCGTAGTGCTGTCCGGAGATACGCAGTATTTT. Its translation is CASSVVLSGDTQYF.

The gene calls are TRBV6-6 and TRBJ2-1, with 7 bases that match TRBD1. This CDR3 has 15 amino acids. Unmatched junction bases numbered 10, after V lost 5 bases and J lost 6 bases. From germline, CDR1 is MNHNY and CDR2 SVGAGI (reference sequence). CDR3 protein: CASSPPTGRPNEQFF. CDR3 nucleotide sequence: TGTGCCAGCAGTCCTCCGACAGGGCGCCCCAATGAGCAGTTCTTC.

This chain connects TRBV30 to TRBJ2-1, with D possibly being TRBD2 (6 bases). Per germline, CDR1 GTSNPN and CDR2 SVGIG (reference sequence). The CDR3 has 15 amino acids. V was pared by 0 bases and J by 0 bases, with 9 bases between. Here the CDR3 reads CAWSVGDFSYNEQFF. CDR3 coding DNA: TGTGCCTGGAGTGTTGGGGACTTCTCCTACAATGAGCAGTTCTTC. Looking up the rest from reference TRBV30 and TRBJ2-1 gives the full variable domain: SQTIHQWPATLVQPVGSPLSLECTVEGTSNPNLYWYRQAAGRGLQLLFYSVGIGQISSEVPQNLSASRPQDRQFILSSKKLLLSDSGFYLCAWSVGDFSYNEQFFGPGTRLTVL.

The chain carries TRBV28 and TRBJ1-1; 9 bases fit TRBD1. The CDR3 spans 14 residues. Trimming cost V 7 bases and J 4 bases; bases outside gene matches: 7. Germline assignment: CDR1 MDHEN and CDR2 SYDVKM. The DNA for the CDR3 is TGTGCCAGCATCTTAACAGGGGGCGGCACTGAAGCTTTCTTT. Translating gives CASILTGGGTEAFF.

The chain uses TRBV5-6 and TRBJ1-1, with 9 positions matching TRBD1. This CDR3 has 14 amino acids. V shed 2 bases, J shed 6 bases, and the junction held 5 bases outside the gene matches. The germline V gene encodes CDR1 SGHDT and CDR2 YYEEEE. CDR3 loop: CASSFRDRDAEAFF. The DNA of the CDR3 is TGTGCCAGCAGCTTCCGGGACAGGGACGCTGAAGCTTTCTTT.

Remarks on this clone: At one end, the junction sequence differs from germline, possibly due to a read error. Written as DNA, the CDR3 is TGTGCCAGCAGTGGGACCGGGACAGGGGGGGGAAGGCACTTC. Protein product: CASSGTGTGGGRHF. The V call is TRBV28, the J call TRBJ2-7; 11 bases agree with TRBD1. The CDR3 consists of 14 residues. The germline CDR1 and CDR2 sequences are MDHEN and SYDVKM. Together with reference TRBV28 and TRBJ2-7, the CDR3 gives the full variable domain: DVKVTQSSRYLVKRTGEKVFLECVQDMDHENMFWYRQDPGLGLRLIYFSYDVKMKEKGDIPEGYSVSREKKERFSLILESASTNQTSMYLCASSGTGTGGGRHFGPGTRLTVT.

The chain links TRBV28 to TRBJ1-2; no clear D. The CDR3 has 10 residues. V dropped 8 bases and J dropped 4 bases, with 5 bases sitting between them. CDR1 MDHEN and CDR2 SYDVKM come from the germline V gene. DNA of the CDR3: TGTGCCAGCGGCGGCTATGGCTACACCTTC. This sequence encodes CASGGYGYTF.

This chain links TRBV19 with TRBJ1-2; TRBD1 might be the D (6 bases). CDR1 and CDR2 from the germline V gene are LNHDA and SQIVND (reference sequence). The length of the CDR3 is 12 residues. The V end lost 4 bases, the J end lost 7 bases, and 10 bases lay between the germline ends. CDR3 sequence reads: CASSTLQGGYTF. CDR3 coding DNA: TGTGCCAGTAGTACCTTACAGGGTGGCTACACCTTC.

V and J are TRBV18 and TRBJ2-6; D perhaps matches TRBD2 (5 bases). Germline CDR1 is KGHSH and CDR2 is LQKENI. The CDR3 is made up of 18 amino acids. V shed 3 bases and J shed 0 bases, with 15 bases lying between them. CDR3 protein: CASSPYGLLSSGANVLTF. CDR3 coding DNA: TGTGCCAGCTCACCCTACGGACTCCTGAGCTCTGGGGCCAACGTCCTGACTTTC.

This chain links TRBV18 with TRBJ1-1, with 7 bases fitting TRBD1. The CDR3 runs to 15 residues. V dropped 3 bases and J dropped 1; count of bases not matched to a gene: 5. Per germline, CDR1 KGHSH and CDR2 LQKENI. The CDR3 coding sequence is TGTGCCAGCTCACCGGGCCAGGGGGGGAACACTGAAGCTTTCTTT. Translated: CASSPGQGGNTEAFF.

The chain carries TRBV6-5 and TRBJ1-2; D is unresolved. This CDR3 comprises 13 residues. CDR1 MNHEY and CDR2 SVGAGI come from the germline V gene. The V and J ends lost 6 bases and 3 bases respectively, with 11 bases between them. DNA of the CDR3: TGTGCCAGCAGCCAAGCAGGCTACTATGGCTACACCTTC. Its protein product is CASSQAGYYGYTF.